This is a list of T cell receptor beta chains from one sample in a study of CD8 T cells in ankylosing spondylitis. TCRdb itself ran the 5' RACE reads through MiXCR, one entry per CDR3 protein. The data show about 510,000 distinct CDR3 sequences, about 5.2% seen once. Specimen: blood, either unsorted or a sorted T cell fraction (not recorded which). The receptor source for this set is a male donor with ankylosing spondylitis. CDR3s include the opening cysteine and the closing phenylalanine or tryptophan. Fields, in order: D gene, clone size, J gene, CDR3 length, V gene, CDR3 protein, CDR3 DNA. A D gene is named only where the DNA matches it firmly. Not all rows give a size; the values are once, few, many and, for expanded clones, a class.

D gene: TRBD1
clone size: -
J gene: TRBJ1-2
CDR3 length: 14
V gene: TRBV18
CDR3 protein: CASSPDRGIGGYTF
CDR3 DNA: TGTGCCAGCTCACCCGACAGGGGAATAGGCGGCTACACCTTC

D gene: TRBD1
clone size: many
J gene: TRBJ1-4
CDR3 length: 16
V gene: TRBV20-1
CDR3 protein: CSAFERGLGVGEKLFF
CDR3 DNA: TGCAGTGCTTTCGAAAGGGGGCTGGGCGTAGGGGAAAAACTGTTTTTT

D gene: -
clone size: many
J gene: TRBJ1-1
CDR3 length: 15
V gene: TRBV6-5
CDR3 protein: CASSYRQGGGSEAFF
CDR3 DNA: TGTGCCAGCAGTTACCGGCAGGGTGGAGGGTCTGAAGCTTTCTTT

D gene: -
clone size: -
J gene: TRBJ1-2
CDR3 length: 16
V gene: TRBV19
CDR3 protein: CASSPIPVRLNYGYTF
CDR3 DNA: TGTGCCAGTAGTCCTATCCCTGTCCGGTTAAACTATGGCTACACCTTC

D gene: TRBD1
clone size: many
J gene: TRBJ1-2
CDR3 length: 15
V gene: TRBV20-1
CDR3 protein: CSARDFTGGTVGYTF
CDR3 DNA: TGCAGTGCTAGAGATTTTACAGGGGGGACGGTAGGCTACACCTTC

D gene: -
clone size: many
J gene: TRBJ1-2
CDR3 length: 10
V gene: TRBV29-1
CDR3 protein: CSVAFYGYTF
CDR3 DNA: TGCAGCGTCGCATTCTATGGCTACACCTTC

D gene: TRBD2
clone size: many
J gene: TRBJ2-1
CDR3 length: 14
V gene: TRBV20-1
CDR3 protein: CSASLGTRFNEQFF
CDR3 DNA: TGCAGTGCTAGCCTAGGGACTAGATTTAATGAGCAGTTCTTC

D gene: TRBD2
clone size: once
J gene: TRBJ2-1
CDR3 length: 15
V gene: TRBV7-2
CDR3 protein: CASSLGGRAMGEQFF
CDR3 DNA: TGTGCCAGCAGCTTAGGCGGGAGGGCCATGGGTGAGCAGTTCTTC

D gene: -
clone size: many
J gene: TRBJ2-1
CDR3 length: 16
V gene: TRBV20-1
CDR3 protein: CSARAQRGSSYNEQFF
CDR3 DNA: TGCAGTGCTAGAGCTCAACGGGGGAGCTCCTACAATGAGCAGTTCTTC

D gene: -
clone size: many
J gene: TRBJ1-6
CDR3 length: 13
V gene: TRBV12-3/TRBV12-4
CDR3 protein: CASSPGKNSPLHF
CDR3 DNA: TGTGCCAGCAGCCCAGGGAAGAATTCACCCCTCCACTTT

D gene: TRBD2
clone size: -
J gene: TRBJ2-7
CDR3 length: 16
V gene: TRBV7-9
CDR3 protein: CASSLGTSGEIYEQYF
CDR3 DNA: TGTGCCAGCAGCCTGGGGACTAGCGGAGAGATCTACGAGCAGTACTTC

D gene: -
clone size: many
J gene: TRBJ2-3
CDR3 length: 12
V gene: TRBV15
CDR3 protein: CATARVADTQYF
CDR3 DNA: TGTGCCACCGCCCGGGTCGCAGATACGCAGTATTTT

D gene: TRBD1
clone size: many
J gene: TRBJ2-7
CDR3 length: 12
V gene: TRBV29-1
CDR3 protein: CSVGGTEYEQYF
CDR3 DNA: TGCAGCGTTGGGGGGACAGAATACGAGCAGTACTTC

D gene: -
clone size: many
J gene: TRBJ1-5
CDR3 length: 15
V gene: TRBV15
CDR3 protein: CATSHKGYRNQPQHF
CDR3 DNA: TGTGCCACCAGCCATAAAGGGTACCGGAATCAGCCCCAGCATTTT

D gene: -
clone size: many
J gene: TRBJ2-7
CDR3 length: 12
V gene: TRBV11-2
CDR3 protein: CASSRGYNEQYF
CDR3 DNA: TGTGCCAGCAGTCGGGGGTATAACGAGCAGTACTTC

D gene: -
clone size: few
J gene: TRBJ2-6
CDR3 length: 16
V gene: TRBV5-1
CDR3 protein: CASSRLEATGANVLTF
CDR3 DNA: TGCGCCAGCAGCCGCCTTGAGGCCACTGGGGCCAACGTCCTGACTTTC

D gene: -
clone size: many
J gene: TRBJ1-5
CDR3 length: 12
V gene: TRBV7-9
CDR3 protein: CASSQGSQPQHF
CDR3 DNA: TGTGCCAGCAGCCAAGGGAGTCAGCCCCAGCATTTT

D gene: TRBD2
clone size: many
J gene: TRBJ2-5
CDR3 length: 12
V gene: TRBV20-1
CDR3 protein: CSASQREYTQYF
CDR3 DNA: TGCAGTGCTAGCCAGCGGGAGTATACCCAGTACTTC

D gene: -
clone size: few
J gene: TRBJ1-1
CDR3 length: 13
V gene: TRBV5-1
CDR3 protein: CASSLPGATEAFF
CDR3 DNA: TGCGCCAGCAGCCTCCCAGGGGCCACTGAAGCTTTCTTT

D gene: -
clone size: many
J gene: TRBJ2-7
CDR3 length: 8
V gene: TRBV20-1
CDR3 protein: CSADEQYF
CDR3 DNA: TGCAGTGCGGACGAGCAGTACTTC

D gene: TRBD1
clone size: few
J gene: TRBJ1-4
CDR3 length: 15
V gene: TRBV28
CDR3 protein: CASSRTGADNEKLFF
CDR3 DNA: TGTGCCAGCAGTCGGACAGGGGCCGATAATGAAAAACTGTTTTTT

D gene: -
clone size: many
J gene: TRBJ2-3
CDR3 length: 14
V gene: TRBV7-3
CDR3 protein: CASSPAASTDTQYF
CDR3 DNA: TGTGCCAGCAGCCCGGCTGCTAGCACAGATACGCAGTATTTT

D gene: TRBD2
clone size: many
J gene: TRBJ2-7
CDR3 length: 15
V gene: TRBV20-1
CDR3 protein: CSARDPSGGAYEQYF
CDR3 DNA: TGCAGTGCTAGAGATCCGAGCGGGGGGGCCTACGAGCAGTACTTC

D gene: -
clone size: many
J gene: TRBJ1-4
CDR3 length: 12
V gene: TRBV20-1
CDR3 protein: CSASLPDEKLFF
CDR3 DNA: TGCAGTGCTAGTTTACCAGATGAAAAACTGTTTTTT

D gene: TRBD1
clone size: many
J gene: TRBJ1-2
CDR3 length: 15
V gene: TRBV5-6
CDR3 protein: CASSLGVQGAYGYTF
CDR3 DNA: TGTGCCAGCAGCTTGGGGGTACAGGGGGCGTATGGCTACACCTTC

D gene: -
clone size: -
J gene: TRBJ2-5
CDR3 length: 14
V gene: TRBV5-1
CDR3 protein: CASSEGAPKGGQYF
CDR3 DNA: TGCGCCAGCTCGGAGGGAGCCCCGAAGGGGGGCCAGTACTTC

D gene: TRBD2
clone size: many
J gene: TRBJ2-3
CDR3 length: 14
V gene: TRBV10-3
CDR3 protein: CAYRAGGDADTQYF
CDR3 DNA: TGTGCCTACAGAGCGGGAGGAGACGCAGATACGCAGTATTTT

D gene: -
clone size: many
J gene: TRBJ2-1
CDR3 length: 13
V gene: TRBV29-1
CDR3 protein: CSVEDWGNNEQFF
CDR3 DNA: TGCAGCGTTGAAGATTGGGGAAACAATGAGCAGTTCTTC

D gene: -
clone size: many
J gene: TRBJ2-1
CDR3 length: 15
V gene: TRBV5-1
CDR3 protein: CASSLTDSFYNEQFF
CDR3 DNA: TGCGCCAGCAGCTTGACGGACAGTTTCTACAATGAGCAGTTCTTC

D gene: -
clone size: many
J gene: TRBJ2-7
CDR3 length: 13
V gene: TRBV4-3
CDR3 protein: CASSQEMGLEQYF
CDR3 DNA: TGCGCCAGCAGCCAAGAAATGGGCCTCGAGCAGTACTTC

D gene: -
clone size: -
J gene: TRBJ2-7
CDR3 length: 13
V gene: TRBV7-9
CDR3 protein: CASSLAHDYEQYF
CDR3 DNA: TGTGCCAGCAGCTTAGCCCACGACTACGAGCAGTACTTC

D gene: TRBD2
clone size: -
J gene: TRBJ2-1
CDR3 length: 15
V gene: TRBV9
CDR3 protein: CASSVQAGGRNEQFF
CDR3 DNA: TGTGCCAGCAGCGTTCAAGCGGGGGGGCGCAATGAGCAGTTCTTC

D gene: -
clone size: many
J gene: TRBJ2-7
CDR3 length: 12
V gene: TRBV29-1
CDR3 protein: CSVTTTGSGKYF
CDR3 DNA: TGCAGCGTCACCACCACAGGGTCCGGAAAGTACTTC

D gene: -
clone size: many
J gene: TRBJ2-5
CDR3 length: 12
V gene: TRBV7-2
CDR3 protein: CASSRDVGTQYF
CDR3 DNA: TGTGCCAGCAGCAGGGACGTTGGGACCCAGTACTTC

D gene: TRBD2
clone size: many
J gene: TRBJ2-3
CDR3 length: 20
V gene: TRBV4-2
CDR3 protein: CASSQAGLAGVGSSTDTQYF
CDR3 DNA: TGTGCCAGCAGCCAAGCCGGACTAGCGGGAGTCGGGAGTAGCACAGATACGCAGTATTTT

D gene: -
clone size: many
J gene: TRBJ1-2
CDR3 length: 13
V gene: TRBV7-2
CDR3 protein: CASSQVTPYGYTF
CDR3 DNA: TGTGCCAGCAGCCAAGTAACCCCCTATGGCTACACCTTC

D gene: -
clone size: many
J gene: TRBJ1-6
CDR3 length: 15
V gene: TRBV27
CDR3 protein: CASSFVWSDNSPLHF
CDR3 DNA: TGTGCCAGCAGTTTTGTCTGGAGCGATAATTCACCCCTCCACTTT

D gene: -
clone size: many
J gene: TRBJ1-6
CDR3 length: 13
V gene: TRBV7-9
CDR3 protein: CASSSTRGSPLHF
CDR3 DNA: TGTGCCAGCAGCTCAACCAGAGGTTCACCCCTCCACTTT

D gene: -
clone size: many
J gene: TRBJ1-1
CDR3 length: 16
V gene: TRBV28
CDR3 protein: CASSPPRGQLNTEAFF
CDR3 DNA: TGTGCCAGCAGTCCCCCCCGCGGGCAGCTGAACACTGAAGCTTTCTTT

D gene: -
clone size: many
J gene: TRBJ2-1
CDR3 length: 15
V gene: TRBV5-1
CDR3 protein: CASSLEDSRYNEQFF
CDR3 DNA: TGCGCCAGCAGCTTGGAGGACTCCCGCTACAATGAGCAGTTCTTC

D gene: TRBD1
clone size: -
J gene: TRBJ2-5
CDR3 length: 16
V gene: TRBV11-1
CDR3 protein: CASSPSPQGDQETQYF
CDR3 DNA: TGTGCCAGCAGCCCATCACCTCAGGGGGACCAAGAGACCCAGTACTTC

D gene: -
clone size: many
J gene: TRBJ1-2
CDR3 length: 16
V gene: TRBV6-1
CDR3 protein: CASSEAWRETGYGYTF
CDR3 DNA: TGTGCCAGCAGTGAAGCCTGGCGGGAGACGGGCTATGGCTACACCTTC

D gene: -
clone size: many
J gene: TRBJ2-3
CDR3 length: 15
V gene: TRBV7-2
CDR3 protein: CASSRGGALIDTQYF
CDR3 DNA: TGTGCCAGCAGTCGAGGGGGGGCACTGATCGATACGCAGTATTTT

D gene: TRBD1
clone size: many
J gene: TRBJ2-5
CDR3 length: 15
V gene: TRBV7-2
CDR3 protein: CASSPQTGAEETQYF
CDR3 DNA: TGTGCCAGCAGCCCTCAGACAGGGGCGGAGGAGACCCAGTACTTC

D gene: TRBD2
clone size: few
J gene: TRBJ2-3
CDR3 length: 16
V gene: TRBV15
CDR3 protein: CATSREAGGVPDTQYF
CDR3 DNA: TGTGCCACCAGCAGAGAGGCGGGGGGGGTCCCAGATACGCAGTATTTT

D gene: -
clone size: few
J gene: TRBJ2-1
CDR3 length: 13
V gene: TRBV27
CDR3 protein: CASSLRGDNEQFF
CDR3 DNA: TGTGCCAGCAGTCTGAGGGGAGACAATGAGCAGTTCTTC

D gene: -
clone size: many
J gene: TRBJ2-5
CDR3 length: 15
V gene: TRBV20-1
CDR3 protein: CSARPWDTRKETQYF
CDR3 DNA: TGCAGTGCTAGACCTTGGGACACCCGTAAAGAGACCCAGTACTTC

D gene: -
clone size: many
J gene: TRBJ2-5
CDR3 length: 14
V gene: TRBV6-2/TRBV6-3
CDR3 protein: CASRVGGIQETQYF
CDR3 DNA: TGTGCCAGCAGAGTCGGCGGGATCCAAGAGACCCAGTACTTC

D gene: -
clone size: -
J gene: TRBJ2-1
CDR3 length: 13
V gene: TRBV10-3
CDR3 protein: CAINLRPGNEQFF
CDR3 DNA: TGTGCCATCAACCTAAGACCGGGCAATGAGCAGTTCTTC

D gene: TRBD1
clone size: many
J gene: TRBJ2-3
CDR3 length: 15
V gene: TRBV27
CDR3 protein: CASSLGQGFTDTQYF
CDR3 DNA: TGTGCCAGCAGTCTCGGACAGGGGTTCACAGATACGCAGTATTTT

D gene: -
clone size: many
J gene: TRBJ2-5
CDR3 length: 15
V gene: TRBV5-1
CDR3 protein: CASSLDKGRGETQYF
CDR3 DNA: TGCGCCAGCAGCTTGGACAAGGGCCGAGGTGAGACCCAGTACTTC

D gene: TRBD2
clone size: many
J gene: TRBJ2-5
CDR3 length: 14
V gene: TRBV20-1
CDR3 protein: CSAPRDYLKETQYF
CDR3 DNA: TGCAGTGCCCCCCGGGACTACTTGAAAGAGACCCAGTACTTC

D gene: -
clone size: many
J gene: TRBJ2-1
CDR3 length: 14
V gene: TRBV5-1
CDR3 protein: CASSFYSSRVEQFF
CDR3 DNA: TGCGCCAGCAGCTTTTACAGTAGTAGGGTTGAGCAGTTCTTC